The present T cell receptor (beta chain) was sequenced within a study of blood T cell repertoires in COVID-19. Study context: There were acute and convalescent COVID-19 samples, and they came from the United States, Italy and Spain.

Per the authors' pipeline: Estimation of nucleated cell counts was performed using reference gene primer amplification. The assay was immunoSEQ multiplex PCR, and TCRdb's table has in-frame clones only and misses some. That table supplies the V and J calls and clone size; D and trimming were determined from the DNA. The sample lists around 250,000 clones, about four fifths occurring once. This CDR3 is 13 amino acids long. CDR1 and CDR2 (germline): MNHEY, SMNVEV (reference sequence). After removal of 5 bases from V and 3 bases from J, the junction contained 1 base not matched to a gene. Sequenced: peripheral blood. This clonotype originated in a man aged 25 to 40 who had recovered from COVID-19. The chain links TRBV27 to TRBJ2-1; 7 bases align to TRBD2. CDR3: CASSRDYYNEQFF. The CDR3 nucleotides are TGTGCCAGCAGTCGGGACTACTACAATGAGCAGTTCTTC.